This T cell receptor (beta chain) is from a study of shared clonotypes between healthy human individuals. For the study at large: CD4 naive cells filled three plates per donor, CD4 memory three, CD8 naive two and CD8 memory one. Study-wide results and caveats: The rarefaction results pointed to incomplete sorted-subset sequencing despite large depth. Sample collection involved blood only; tissue repertoires are likely different. Non-shared clonotypes had lower generation probabilities than those shared by all four donors.

The V end was cut by 5 bases, the J end by 0 bases, with 7 bases between. The CDR3 loop spans 13 amino acids. Germline loops: CDR1 MNHEY, CDR2 SMNVEV (reference sequence). Comment on this clone: What it binds is not known. The same CDR3 arises from other DNA sequences in this sample as well.

Profiled with immunoSEQ multiplex PCR; TCRdb holds only in-frame clones, not every one. The sample carries over a million clones, approximately 96% recorded once. Sequenced input: naive CD4+ T cells sorted from blood. Indicated subset: CD45RA+ positively selected. This receptor was obtained from a man in his thirties or forties in good health. The gene calls are TRBV27 and TRBJ2-5; possibly TRBD2 for D (5 bases). The CDR3: CASSRLNQETQYF. As DNA, the CDR3 is TGTGCCAGCAGTCGACTAAACCAAGAGACCCAGTACTTC.